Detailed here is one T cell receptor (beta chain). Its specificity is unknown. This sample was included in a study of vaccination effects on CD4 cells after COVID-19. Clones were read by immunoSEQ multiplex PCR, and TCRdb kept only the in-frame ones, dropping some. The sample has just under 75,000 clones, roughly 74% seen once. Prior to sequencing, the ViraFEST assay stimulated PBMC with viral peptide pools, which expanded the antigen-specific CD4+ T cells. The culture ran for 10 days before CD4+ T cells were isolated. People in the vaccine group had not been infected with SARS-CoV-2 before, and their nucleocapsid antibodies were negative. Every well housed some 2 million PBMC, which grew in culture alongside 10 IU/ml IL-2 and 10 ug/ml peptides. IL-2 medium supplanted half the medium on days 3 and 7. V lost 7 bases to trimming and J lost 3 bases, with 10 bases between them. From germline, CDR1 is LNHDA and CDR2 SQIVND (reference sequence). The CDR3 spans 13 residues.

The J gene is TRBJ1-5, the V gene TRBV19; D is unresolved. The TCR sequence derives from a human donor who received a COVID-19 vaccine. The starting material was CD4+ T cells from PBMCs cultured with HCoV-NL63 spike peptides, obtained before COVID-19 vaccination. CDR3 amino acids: CASKVGNNQPQHF. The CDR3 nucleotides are TGTGCCAGTAAAGTAGGGAACAATCAGCCCCAGCATTTT.